The 8 T cell receptor beta chains given below trace back to one sample, sequenced in a study of T cell changes during pregnancy in multiple sclerosis. The protocol was immunoSEQ multiplex PCR, while the TCRdb copy is restricted to in-frame clones and leaves out a portion. This sample has some 60,000 clones, with about 91% found just once. This specimen was peripheral blood, taken after pregnancy. The receptors shown here come from a female donor in good health, enrolled as a control in a pregnancy study.

This sequence joins TRBV7-9 and TRBJ2-2, with 8 positions matching TRBD1. With V trimmed by 8 bases and J by 7 bases, 18 bases remained unmatched. Per germline, CDR1 SEHNR and CDR2 FQNEAQ (reference sequence). This CDR3 is 17 amino acids long. The CDR3 nucleotides are TGTGCCAGCCCTCAGGAGGGACAGGCATACTACAGCGGGGAGCTGTTTTTT. Its protein is CASPQEGQAYYSGELFF. Variable domain in full (rest from reference TRBV7-9 and TRBJ2-2): DTGVSQNPRHKITKRGQNVTFRCDPISEHNRLYWYRQTLGQGPEFLTYFQNEAQLEKSRLLSDRFSAERPKGSFSTLEIQRTEQGDSAMYLCASPQEGQAYYSGELFFGEGSRLTVL.

This chain joins TRBV7-2 and TRBJ2-7, with 8 bases aligning to TRBD1. The CDR3 consists of 13 residues. After removal of 5 bases from V and 6 bases from J, the junction contained 6 bases not matched to a gene. Per the germline V gene, CDR1 is SGHTA and CDR2 is FQGNSA. The CDR3 sequence is CASSSDRGGEQYF. The CDR3 DNA sequence: TGTGCCAGCAGCAGTGACAGGGGCGGCGAGCAGTACTTC. The full variable domain, rest sourced from reference TRBV7-2 and TRBJ2-7, is GAGVSQSPSNKVTEKGKDVELRCDPISGHTALYWYRQSLGQGLEFLIYFQGNSAPDKSGLPSDRFSAERTGGSVSTLTIQRTQQEDSAVYLCASSSDRGGEQYFGPGTRLTVT.

This clone was picked up one time. The gene calls are TRBV7-8 and TRBJ2-7; D possibly corresponds to TRBD2 (7 bases). The CDR3 loop spans 13 amino acids. The V gene's germline CDR1 is SGHVS and CDR2 FQNEAQ. V gave up 5 bases and J gave up 10 bases, with 18 bases separating them. The CDR3 DNA is TGTGCCAGCAGCCAGTCCCTTGGGGGGGCACAGTACTTC. Residues: CASSQSLGGAQYF.

The CDR3 nucleotides read TGTGCCAGCAGTGAACCCTGGGACAGGGGGCATGGAGATACGCAGTATTTT. This encodes CASSEPWDRGHGDTQYF. The J gene is TRBJ2-3, the V gene TRBV25-1; 12 bases are shared with TRBD1. Germline V gene lookup returns CDR1 MGHDK and CDR2 SYGVNS. V lost 2 bases and J lost 5; bases outside the gene matches: 8. The CDR3 totals 17 residues.

This clone was detected only once. In DNA, the CDR3 is TGTGCCAGCAGCTTAGATCAGGTACAGCGGGGAGGCTACACCTTC. It yields the protein CASSLDQVQRGGYTF. The chain carries TRBV7-2 and TRBJ1-2; D ambiguous. The CDR3 sequence is 15 residues long. Germline V CDR1 and CDR2: SGHTA, FQGNSA. V was shortened by 1 base and J by 8 bases, with 17 bases between the two germline ends.

The gene calls are TRBV28 and TRBJ1-1; D gene uncertain. This CDR3 is built from 13 residues. The germline gives CDR1 MDHEN, CDR2 SYDVKM. Trimming removed 2 bases at V and 5 bases at J, with 9 bases between. In nucleotides, the CDR3 is TGTGCCAGCAGTTTACCGGGTTATACTGAAGCTTTCTTT. This translates into CASSLPGYTEAFF. Full variable domain (outside the CDR3, taken from reference TRBV28 and TRBJ1-1): DVKVTQSSRYLVKRTGEKVFLECVQDMDHENMFWYRQDPGLGLRLIYFSYDVKMKEKGDIPEGYSVSREKKERFSLILESASTNQTSMYLCASSLPGYTEAFFGQGTRLTVV.

The chain is built from TRBV7-2 and TRBJ2-3, with 10 bases lining up with TRBD2. V lost 2 bases to trimming and J lost 2 bases; unmatched junction nucleotides: 7. This CDR3 spans 17 amino acids. Germline lookup yields CDR1 SGHTA and CDR2 FQGNSA. The CDR3 region is CASSLSGRGLYTDTQYF. The CDR3, as DNA: TGTGCCAGCAGCTTAAGCGGGAGGGGCTTGTACACAGATACGCAGTATTTT.

The chain employs TRBV5-4 and TRBJ2-3, with 9 bases aligning to TRBD1. The germline gives CDR1 SGHNT, CDR2 YYREEE (reference sequence). The CDR3 is 15 amino acids. V lost 7 bases to trimming and J lost 6 bases; unmatched junction nucleotides: 12. The CDR3 DNA reads TGTGCCAGCCATAGGACAGGGGAAGGGCGGGATACGCAGTATTTT. The encoded protein is CASHRTGEGRDTQYF.